The present T cell receptor beta chain was sequenced within a study of blood T cell repertoires in COVID-19. The wider study: Sources were T cells, B-cell-depleted T cells, or PBMCs; the material itself was cDNA or gDNA.

This clone was detected a few times. Deletions cut 0 bases from V and 9 bases from J, with 14 bases between. CDR3 length equals 15 residues. Germline-derived CDR1 and CDR2 are KGHDR and SFDVKD. Original methodology: Reference gene primer amplification gave nucleated cell count estimates. Produced via immunoSEQ multiplex PCR; TCRdb's table is partial and in-frame only. V and J calls plus clone size are reproduced from that table; the DNA served to infer D and trimming. The table lists approximately 250,000 clones, 75% to 90% of them singletons. Sequencing was done on a sample of peripheral blood. The chain combines TRBV24-1 with TRBJ2-1; D remains unclear. The TCR comes from a man in his 60s who had recovered from COVID-19. The CDR3 sequence: CATSDLSDGDGEQFF. In DNA form, the CDR3 reads TGTGCCACCAGTGATTTGAGTGATGGAGACGGTGAGCAGTTCTTC.